This T cell receptor beta chain was recovered during a study of TIL therapy for anti-PD-1-resistant metastatic lung cancer. Study-level background: Tumors carried a median about 1.5 non-synonymous mutations per megabase.

Noted time point: pre-treatment sample, taken before nivolumab and TIL therapy. Stage 4 NSCLC adults joined between late 2017 and 2020. V lost 6 bases, J lost 7 bases, and 16 bases lay in between. This CDR3 has 14 residues. Germline V CDR1 and CDR2: LNHDA, SQIVND (reference sequence). This was the immunoSEQ v3 assay. Survey-level samples got some 2 million read pairs; deep-level samples got about 4.5-6.5 million. Sequenced by immunoSEQ multiplex PCR; TCRdb stores in-frame clones only, minus some. The sample records under 70,000 clones, around 67% being singletons. This clone was counted a few times. Its antigen is not known. Study findings and constraints: TIL clonotype persistence in blood showed no apparent association with response.

The input for sequencing was blood, taken at baseline. The chain is built from TRBV19 and TRBJ2-1; a possible D gene is TRBD2 (6 bases). The sequence was collected from a person aged 25 to 85 with non-small cell lung cancer. The CDR3 nucleotides read TGTGCCAGTAGGGTCAATGCGGGATCAAATGAGCAGTTCTTC. Encoded protein: CASRVNAGSNEQFF.